This T cell receptor (beta chain) stems from a study of T cell responses to AZD1222 COVID-19 vaccine. General study findings and limits: Regions 160-218 and 743-854 dominated among vaccine-associated CD4 TCRs spanning spike. Clonal diversity may have been underestimated, and the donors were mostly white British, with more females than males. Recipients of AZD1222 seropositive at baseline numbered only 6 or 7.

Germline V gives CDR1 SGHNT, CDR2 YENEEA. CDR3 length equals 13 residues. Trimming stripped 5 bases from V and 6 bases from J, with 11 bases between. Here immunoSEQ multiplex PCR was the method, and the copy in TCRdb shows in-frame clones only, minus some. Of roughly 130,000 clones listed, roughly 85% are singletons. Details on this clone: Antigen unknown.

The clonotype was recovered from an adult in good health. The sequencing used peripheral blood, collected on day 0 of AZD1222 vaccination. The chain has TRBV11-3 and TRBJ2-1, with D possibly matching TRBD2 (6 bases). This CDR3 is CASSVLTSNEQFF. DNA of the CDR3: TGTGCCAGCAGCGTGCTGACTAGCAATGAGCAGTTCTTC.